This T cell receptor beta chain stems from a study of shared clonotypes between healthy human individuals. The repertoire was sequenced with immunoSEQ multiplex PCR; TCRdb's copy has only in-frame clones and lacks some. The repertoire has 600,000 or so clones, roughly 98% of them found once; the top ten carry approximately 0.33%. CD8 cells regarded as naive lacked CD45RO, were positively chosen for CCR7, and omitted terminally differentiated effector memory CD45RA+ cells. Those who donated were healthy HIV-negative adults, with no recent acute infections or vaccinations reported. The CDR3 totals 12 residues. Between the trimmed V and J ends, which lost 3 bases and 6 bases, there was a span of 6 bases. From germline, CDR1 is MDHEN and CDR2 SYDVKM.

V usage is TRBV28 and J usage is TRBJ2-1; D is possibly TRBD2 (5 bases). The TCR sequence derives from a man aged 30-40 years in good health. Material for sequencing was naive CD8+ T cells sorted from blood. For the CDR3, the DNA is TGTGCCAGCAGTTTTGGGAGCAATGAGCAGTTCTTC. This codes for CASSFGSNEQFF.